These 4 T cell receptor beta chains came from one sample sequenced in a study of blood T cell repertoires in COVID-19. Sequencing used immunoSEQ multiplex PCR; TCRdb keeps in-frame clones, though not all of them. The sample contains 260,000 or so clones, 85% of which appear only once. The source material was PBMCs or T cells enriched from blood (not recorded which). Receptor source: a woman between 45 and 65 years old who had recovered from COVID-19.

The chain uses TRBV28 and TRBJ1-1; 7 nucleotides line up with TRBD1. In germline, CDR1 is MDHEN, CDR2 SYDVKM. This CDR3 has 14 amino acids. The V gene end was trimmed by 2 bases and the J gene end by 8 bases; junction bases not matched to a gene: 8. The CDR3 nucleotides read TGTGCCAGCAGTTTACGCCGGGACAGCGACGAAGCTTTCTTT. Translation: CASSLRRDSDEAFF. The full variable domain, its missing parts supplied by reference TRBV28 and TRBJ1-1, is DVKVTQSSRYLVKRTGEKVFLECVQDMDHENMFWYRQDPGLGLRLIYFSYDVKMKEKGDIPEGYSVSREKKERFSLILESASTNQTSMYLCASSLRRDSDEAFFGQGTRLTVV.

The genes are TRBV5-8 and TRBJ2-2, with a possible D match to TRBD1 (5 bases). The CDR3 totals 14 residues. Germline V gives CDR1 SGHTS, CDR2 YDEGEE. The V end lost 1 base, the J end lost 5 bases, and 9 bases lay between the germline ends. In DNA, the CDR3 is TGTGCCAGCAGCTTGCAGGGCGAAACCGGGGAGCTGTTTTTT. It is translated as CASSLQGETGELFF. The entire variable domain, with the rest obtained from reference TRBV5-8 and TRBJ2-2, is as follows: EAGVTQSPTHLIKTRGQQATLRCSPISGHTSVYWYQQALGLGLQFLLWYDEGEERNRGNFPPRFSGRQFPNYSSELNVNALELEDSALYLCASSLQGETGELFFGEGSRLTVL.

This chain joins TRBV2 and TRBJ1-2; 8 nucleotides line up with TRBD1. CDR3 length equals 14 residues. Losses at the gene ends were 4 bases for V and 7 bases for J; bases not matched to a gene: 8. CDR1 SNHLY and CDR2 FYNNEI come from the germline V gene. CDR3 amino acids: CASSGTGLAVGYTF. The CDR3 DNA is TGTGCCAGCAGTGGGACAGGGCTGGCTGTTGGCTACACCTTC. Drawing the rest from reference TRBV2 and TRBJ1-2, the complete variable domain is EPEVTQTPSHQVTQMGQEVILRCVPISNHLYFYWYRQILGQKVEFLVSFYNNEISEKSEIFDDQFSVERPDGSNFTLKIRSTKLEDSAMYFCASSGTGLAVGYTFGSGTRLTVV.

V is TRBV9 and J is TRBJ2-1, with 10 nucleotides matching TRBD2. V gave up 0 bases and J gave up 8 bases; unmatched junction bases: 8. Germline loops: CDR1 SGDLS, CDR2 YYNGEE. This CDR3 is 16 amino acids long. CDR3 residues: CASSVGSSGGNYEQFF. CDR3 in DNA: TGTGCCAGCAGCGTAGGGTCTAGCGGGGGTAACTATGAGCAGTTCTTC.